This T cell receptor beta chain derives from a study of T cell repertoires in cytomegalovirus infection. Findings and limits, study-wide: It was HLA-C-restricted CMV-specific TCR beta clonotypes that dominated the response ex vivo. CMV carriers having the relevant HLA were flagged by cumulative public TCR beta family frequency.

TCRdb re-called the reads with MiXCR, one entry per CDR3 protein. Counted here are hundreds of thousands of distinct CDR3 sequences, 25% to 35% occurring once; the ten biggest clones make up roughly 15%. CDR1 and CDR2 (germline): LGHNA, YNFKEQ. V was trimmed by 2 bases and J by 7 bases, leaving 11 bases between them. This CDR3 spans 14 amino acids. A remark on this clonotype: Its antigen is not identified.

This clonotype was obtained from a human donor in good health (CMV status not recorded). Some clones in this sample may be carry-over from other donors' samples. This specimen consisted of cultured PBMCs, obtained from culture after CMV antigen stimulation. V usage is TRBV4-2 and J usage is TRBJ2-2; possible D gene TRBD2, 6 bases. In DNA, the CDR3 is TGTGCCAGCAGCCAACTTCACGGGGGCGGGGAGCTGTTTTTT. Its protein is CASSQLHGGGELFF.